This section outlines one T cell receptor beta chain sequence together with its context. No antigen is known for it. Libraries were prepared by immunoSEQ multiplex PCR; TCRdb keeps only in-frame clonotypes and omits some of them. The sample yields about 100,000 clones, roughly 89% seen once. These data belong to a study of graft-versus-host responses after intestinal transplantation. The overall study: The whole recipient group had anti-thymocyte globulin induction followed by tacrolimus and steroids for approximately three years.

Study-wide results and limits: Individuals carrying graft-donor T cell macrochimerism showed high graft-versus-host to host-versus-graft clonal ratios in allografts.

Specimen: unstimulated CD4+ T cells sorted from spleen or lymph node cells, collected before transplant. The TCR was taken from a human donor who was the organ donor for an intestinal transplant.

The CDR3 here is CASSSSLGPQHF. In DNA form, the CDR3 reads TGTGCCAGCAGCTCATCCTTGGGGCCCCAGCATTTT. The V gene is TRBV7-2, the J gene TRBJ1-5; D ambiguous. V shed 4 bases and J shed 9 bases, with 10 bases lying between them. The CDR3 length is 12 residues. Per germline, CDR1 SGHTA and CDR2 FQGNSA.